These 5 T cell receptor beta chains were sequenced from one sample in a study of blood T cell repertoires in COVID-19. This table comes from immunoSEQ multiplex PCR, and its TCRdb copy is limited to in-frame clones, with some not included. The profile shows roughly 76,000 clones, about 92% of them singletons. Specimen: peripheral blood. These TCRs come from a man aged 50-60 years with acute or convalescent COVID-19.

This chain uses TRBV6-4 with TRBJ2-1, with 14 bases lining up with TRBD2. J gave up 12 bases and V 2 bases, and 9 bases lay outside the gene matches. The CDR3 sequence is 16 residues long. CDR1 and CDR2 from the germline V gene are MRHNA and SNTAGT. CDR3 loop: CASSDGGTSGRGVQFF. CDR3 bases: TGTGCCAGCAGTGACGGAGGGACTAGCGGGAGAGGGGTGCAGTTCTTC.

V gene TRBV5-1 combines with J gene TRBJ1-1; D gene ambiguous. The CDR3 consists of 14 residues. The V gene lost 4 bases and the J gene lost 1 base, with 11 bases spanning the gap. Germline V gene data show CDR1 as SGHRS and CDR2 as YFSETQ. The CDR3 nucleotides read TGCGCCAGCAGCCAAACCCTAGAGAACACTGAAGCTTTCTTT. It yields the protein CASSQTLENTEAFF.

The gene calls are TRBV3-1 (or the pseudogene TRBV3-2) and TRBJ1-1; 8 positions agree with TRBD1. The germline V gene has CDR1 LGHDT and CDR2 YNNKEL (reference sequence). CDR3 length equals 17 residues. J was trimmed by 3 bases and V by 0 bases; bases with no gene match: 9. CDR3: CASSQEKGQGADTEAFF. The CDR3 DNA sequence: TGTGCCAGCAGCCAAGAAAAAGGGCAGGGGGCCGACACTGAAGCTTTCTTT.

This clone was detected only once. The chain couples TRBV12-2 to TRBJ2-1; TRBD2 is the table's D call and was not checked against the DNA. TRBV12-2 is labeled a pseudogene. The CDR3 extends over 17 amino acids. The DNA of the CDR3 is TGTGCAAGTCGCTTAGAGACCCTAGCGGACCACTACAATGAGCAGTTCTTC. It translates to CASRLETLADHYNEQFF.

The chain couples TRBV30 to TRBJ2-7, with D possibly TRBD2 on 5 matching bases. From germline, CDR1 is GTSNPN and CDR2 SVGIG (reference sequence). With 0 bases removed from V and 7 bases from J, the gap between germline ends came to 13 bases. The CDR3 covers 13 residues. The CDR3 sequence is CAWSVQQTTEQYF. CDR3 DNA: TGTGCCTGGAGTGTTCAGCAGACTACAGAGCAGTACTTC.